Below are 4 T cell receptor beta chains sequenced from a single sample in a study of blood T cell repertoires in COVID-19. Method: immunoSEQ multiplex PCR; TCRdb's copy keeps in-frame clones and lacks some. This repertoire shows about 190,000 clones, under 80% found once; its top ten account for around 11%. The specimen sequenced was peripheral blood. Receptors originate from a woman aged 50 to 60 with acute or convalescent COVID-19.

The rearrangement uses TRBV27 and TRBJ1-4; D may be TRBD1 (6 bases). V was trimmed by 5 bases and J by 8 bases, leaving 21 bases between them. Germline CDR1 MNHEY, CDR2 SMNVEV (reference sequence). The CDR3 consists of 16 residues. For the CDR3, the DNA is TGTGCCAGCAGTCAAGACTTGGGGGCCAGGGAGGAAAAACTGTTTTTT. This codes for CASSQDLGAREEKLFF.

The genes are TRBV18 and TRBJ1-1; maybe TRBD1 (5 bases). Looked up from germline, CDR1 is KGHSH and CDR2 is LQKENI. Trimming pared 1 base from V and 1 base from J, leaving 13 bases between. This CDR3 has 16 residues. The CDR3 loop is CASSPLAGGGNTEAFF. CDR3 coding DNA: TGTGCCAGCTCACCACTTGCGGGGGGTGGGAACACTGAAGCTTTCTTT.

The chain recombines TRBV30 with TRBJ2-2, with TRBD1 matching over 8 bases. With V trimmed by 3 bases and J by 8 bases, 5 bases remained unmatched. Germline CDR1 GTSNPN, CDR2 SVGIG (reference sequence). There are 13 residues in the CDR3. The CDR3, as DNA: TGTGCCTGGAGGGGGACAGGAACAGGGGAGCTGTTTTTT. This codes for CAWRGTGTGELFF.

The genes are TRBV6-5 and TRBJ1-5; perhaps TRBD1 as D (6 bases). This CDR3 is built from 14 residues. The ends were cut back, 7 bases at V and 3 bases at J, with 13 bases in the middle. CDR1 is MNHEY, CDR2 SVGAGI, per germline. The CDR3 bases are TGTGCCAGCAAAGAGGCGGGGGCCAATCAGCCCCAGCATTTT. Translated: CASKEAGANQPQHF.